This T cell receptor beta chain was sequenced for a study of vaccination effects on CD4 cells after COVID-19. Note on this clone: The antigen is not known.

Once cultured for nine to ten days, the cells underwent separation to obtain CD4+ T cells. With 3 bases clipped from V and 7 bases from J, the junction kept 2 bases outside the gene matches. This CDR3 comprises 12 residues. Germline CDR1 GTSNPN, CDR2 SVGIG (reference sequence). Profiled with immunoSEQ multiplex PCR; TCRdb holds only in-frame clones, not every one. Here the sample spans tens of thousands of clones, nearly 75% being singletons. Specimen: CD4+ T cells from PBMCs cultured without peptide, collected before COVID-19 vaccination. The source of this sequence is a human donor who received a COVID-19 vaccine. J is TRBJ2-7 and V is TRBV30; 11 bases align to TRBD1. This CDR3 reads CAWSRDRGEQYF. The CDR3 DNA follows: TGTGCCTGGAGCAGGGACAGGGGGGAGCAGTACTTC.